The entry below gives a single TCR beta chain sequence along with its context. The antigen is undetermined. Measured with immunoSEQ multiplex PCR; TCRdb has only the in-frame clones, and not every one. This table holds about 2.4 million clones, roughly 93% found once. Germline V gives CDR1 WSHSY, CDR2 SAAADI. The CDR3 extends over 13 amino acids. V was shortened by 2 bases and J by 1 base, with 3 bases between the two germline ends. This sample stems from a study of shared clonotypes between healthy human individuals. Overall study findings and caveats: Clonotype sharing among donors likely depends on sequencing depth.

This TCR was recovered from a man between 18 and 35 years old in good health. Some clones in this sample may be carry-over from other donors' samples. What was sequenced was naive CD4+ T cells from PBMCs. Stated subset: CD45RA+ positively selected. The chain is built from TRBV10-2 and TRBJ2-1; D is unresolved. DNA for the CDR3: TGCGCCAGCAGTGAGGGGTCCTACAATGAGCAGTTCTTC. This gives the protein CASSEGSYNEQFF.